A selection of T cell receptor beta chains follows, all from one sample in a study of CD8 T cells in ankylosing spondylitis. TCRdb fed the 5' RACE reads into MiXCR, producing one record per CDR3 protein. The table lists about 300,000 distinct CDR3 sequences, less than 25% of them singletons, with 3.5% in the top ten. Sequences were obtained from blood, either unsorted or a sorted T cell fraction (not recorded which). Source of these receptors: a female donor with ankylosing spondylitis or in good health (not recorded which). Each CDR3 is given with its conserved first and last residue. The D gene is left open where the match is weak. Only some rows state a clone size, as once, few, many or a class for expanded clones.

d_call: -; cdr3_length: 13; j_call: TRBJ1-5; clone_size: many; v_call: TRBV6-4; cdr3_aa: CASSPDTDQPQHF; cdr3_nt: TGTGCCAGCAGCCCCGACACCGATCAGCCCCAGCATTTT
d_call: TRBD1; cdr3_length: 11; j_call: TRBJ1-1; clone_size: -; v_call: TRBV30; cdr3_aa: CASPGGTEAFF; cdr3_nt: TGTGCCTCCCCAGGGGGAACTGAAGCTTTCTTT
d_call: -; cdr3_length: 14; j_call: TRBJ2-3; clone_size: few; v_call: TRBV20-1; cdr3_aa: CSAKGAGGTDTQYF; cdr3_nt: TGCAGTGCTAAGGGAGCAGGGGGCACAGATACGCAGTATTTT
d_call: -; cdr3_length: 15; j_call: TRBJ2-7; clone_size: few; v_call: TRBV28; cdr3_aa: CASFGLTAGSYEQYF; cdr3_nt: TGTGCCAGCTTCGGACTGACAGCGGGTTCCTACGAGCAGTACTTC
d_call: -; cdr3_length: 15; j_call: TRBJ1-3; clone_size: -; v_call: TRBV7-9; cdr3_aa: CASSTDARSGNTIYF; cdr3_nt: TGTGCCAGCAGCACGGACGCCCGCTCTGGAAACACCATATATTTT
d_call: -; cdr3_length: 14; j_call: TRBJ2-1; clone_size: few; v_call: TRBV7-7; cdr3_aa: CASSLGRSGHEQFF; cdr3_nt: TGTGCCAGCAGCCTTGGGAGGTCGGGACATGAGCAGTTCTTC
d_call: -; cdr3_length: 13; j_call: TRBJ2-6; clone_size: few; v_call: TRBV6-1; cdr3_aa: CASSRGSSNVLTF; cdr3_nt: TGTGCCAGCAGCAGGGGAAGTTCCAACGTCCTGACTTTC
d_call: TRBD2; cdr3_length: 17; j_call: TRBJ2-5; clone_size: -; v_call: TRBV20-1; cdr3_aa: CSAPPREGGVRQETQYF; cdr3_nt: TGCAGTGCCCCCCCCCGGGAGGGAGGGGTAAGACAAGAGACCCAGTACTTC
d_call: TRBD2; cdr3_length: 15; j_call: TRBJ2-1; clone_size: few; v_call: TRBV7-2; cdr3_aa: CASSLLAGTYNEQFF; cdr3_nt: TGTGCCAGCAGTCTACTAGCGGGGACCTACAATGAGCAGTTCTTC
d_call: -; cdr3_length: 13; j_call: TRBJ1-5; clone_size: few; v_call: TRBV20-1; cdr3_aa: CSASGRVNQPQHF; cdr3_nt: TGCAGTGCTTCGGGACGGGTCAATCAGCCCCAGCATTTT
d_call: TRBD2; cdr3_length: 15; j_call: TRBJ2-7; clone_size: -; v_call: TRBV20-1; cdr3_aa: CSARGEPSGRYEQYF; cdr3_nt: TGCAGTGCTAGAGGAGAGCCTAGCGGGAGGTACGAGCAGTACTTC
d_call: TRBD2; cdr3_length: 15; j_call: TRBJ2-7; clone_size: few; v_call: TRBV9; cdr3_aa: CASSVGASGSVEQYF; cdr3_nt: TGTGCCAGCAGCGTAGGGGCTAGCGGGAGCGTCGAGCAGTACTTC
d_call: -; cdr3_length: 15; j_call: TRBJ1-5; clone_size: many; v_call: TRBV18; cdr3_aa: CASSPLGGQDQPQHF; cdr3_nt: TGTGCCAGCTCTCCTTTAGGAGGGCAGGATCAGCCCCAGCATTTT
d_call: -; cdr3_length: 16; j_call: TRBJ1-4; clone_size: -; v_call: TRBV29-1; cdr3_aa: CSVVQGPGGPNEKLFF; cdr3_nt: TGCAGCGTTGTTCAGGGCCCCGGGGGGCCAAATGAAAAACTGTTTTTT
d_call: -; cdr3_length: 15; j_call: TRBJ1-3; clone_size: few; v_call: TRBV19; cdr3_aa: CASTFAGEPGNTIYF; cdr3_nt: TGTGCCAGTACCTTCGCAGGGGAGCCTGGAAACACCATATATTTT
d_call: TRBD2; cdr3_length: 17; j_call: TRBJ2-3; clone_size: few; v_call: TRBV10-3; cdr3_aa: CAISVGGSGVLTDTQYF; cdr3_nt: TGTGCCATCAGTGTGGGGGGGTCGGGAGTTCTGACAGATACGCAGTATTTT
d_call: TRBD1; cdr3_length: 14; j_call: TRBJ2-7; clone_size: -; v_call: TRBV18; cdr3_aa: CASSPDRGQYEQYF; cdr3_nt: TGTGCCAGCTCACCGGACAGGGGGCAGTACGAGCAGTACTTC
d_call: -; cdr3_length: 20; j_call: TRBJ2-1; clone_size: many; v_call: TRBV11-1; cdr3_aa: CASSLSRLTTLQEYYNEQFF; cdr3_nt: TGTGCCAGCAGCTTATCCCGTCTAACCACCCTCCAAGAGTACTACAATGAGCAGTTCTTC
d_call: TRBD2; cdr3_length: 16; j_call: TRBJ2-1; clone_size: -; v_call: TRBV14; cdr3_aa: CASSPSGRTTFNEQFF; cdr3_nt: TGTGCCAGCAGCCCTAGCGGGAGAACAACTTTCAATGAGCAGTTCTTC
d_call: TRBD2; cdr3_length: 14; j_call: TRBJ2-1; clone_size: few; v_call: TRBV24-1; cdr3_aa: CATEEDGTSGRKFF; cdr3_nt: TGTGCCACCGAAGAGGATGGGACTAGCGGGAGAAAGTTCTTC
d_call: -; cdr3_length: 12; j_call: TRBJ2-1; clone_size: -; v_call: TRBV20-1; cdr3_aa: CSALPLADEQFF; cdr3_nt: TGCAGTGCTCTCCCGTTGGCGGATGAGCAGTTCTTC
d_call: TRBD2; cdr3_length: 14; j_call: TRBJ2-5; clone_size: -; v_call: TRBV7-2; cdr3_aa: CASQLAGLQETQYF; cdr3_nt: TGTGCCAGTCAGTTAGCGGGACTCCAAGAGACCCAGTACTTC
d_call: TRBD2; cdr3_length: 13; j_call: TRBJ2-7; clone_size: few; v_call: TRBV20-1; cdr3_aa: CSALLAGVHEQYF; cdr3_nt: TGCAGTGCTCTACTAGCGGGAGTCCACGAGCAGTACTTC
d_call: -; cdr3_length: 11; j_call: TRBJ1-1; clone_size: few; v_call: TRBV2; cdr3_aa: CASARSTEAFF; cdr3_nt: TGTGCCAGCGCCCGATCCACTGAAGCTTTCTTT
d_call: -; cdr3_length: 12; j_call: TRBJ2-5; clone_size: many; v_call: TRBV30; cdr3_aa: CAWSSGRETQYF; cdr3_nt: TGTGCCTGGAGTTCCGGTCGGGAGACCCAGTACTTC
d_call: -; cdr3_length: 13; j_call: TRBJ1-2; clone_size: many; v_call: TRBV6-2/TRBV6-3; cdr3_aa: CASSLDRYYGYTF; cdr3_nt: TGTGCCAGCAGCCTAGACAGATACTATGGCTACACCTTC
d_call: TRBD2; cdr3_length: 16; j_call: TRBJ2-1; clone_size: once; v_call: TRBV7-6; cdr3_aa: CASSRGPGLASNEQFF; cdr3_nt: TGTGCCAGCTCAAGGGGGCCCGGACTAGCGAGCAATGAGCAGTTCTTC
d_call: -; cdr3_length: 12; j_call: TRBJ2-7; clone_size: -; v_call: TRBV20-1; cdr3_aa: CSANRDTYEQYF; cdr3_nt: TGCAGTGCAAACAGGGATACCTACGAGCAGTACTTC
d_call: -; cdr3_length: 14; j_call: TRBJ1-1; clone_size: -; v_call: TRBV3-1; cdr3_aa: CASSQDGMNTEAFF; cdr3_nt: TGTGCCAGCAGCCAAGATGGCATGAACACTGAAGCTTTCTTT
d_call: -; cdr3_length: 16; j_call: TRBJ2-2; clone_size: -; v_call: TRBV6-1; cdr3_aa: CASSPAPSHVTGELFF; cdr3_nt: TGTGCCAGCAGTCCGGCCCCAAGCCACGTCACCGGGGAGCTGTTTTTT
d_call: -; cdr3_length: 15; j_call: TRBJ1-1; clone_size: few; v_call: TRBV7-3; cdr3_aa: CASSLTRRMNTEAFF; cdr3_nt: TGTGCCAGCAGCTTAACGCGACGGATGAACACTGAAGCTTTCTTT
d_call: -; cdr3_length: 13; j_call: TRBJ2-7; clone_size: few; v_call: TRBV7-2; cdr3_aa: CASSQSPNGEQYF; cdr3_nt: TGTGCCAGCAGCCAGTCCCCTAACGGTGAGCAGTACTTC
d_call: TRBD1; cdr3_length: 15; j_call: TRBJ2-7; clone_size: many; v_call: TRBV29-1; cdr3_aa: CSVEGPGQASYEQYF; cdr3_nt: TGCAGCGTTGAAGGGCCGGGACAGGCCTCCTACGAGCAGTACTTC
d_call: TRBD1; cdr3_length: 13; j_call: TRBJ1-1; clone_size: many; v_call: TRBV29-1; cdr3_aa: CSVLGQVNTEAFF; cdr3_nt: TGCAGCGTGCTTGGACAGGTGAACACTGAAGCTTTCTTT